The 20 T cell receptor beta chains in this list originate from one sample, sequenced in a study of cytomegalovirus exposure and HLA in healthy donors. Amplification used 60 Vbeta primers and 13 Jbeta primers. Measured with immunoSEQ multiplex PCR; TCRdb has only the in-frame clones, and not every one. The sample comprises about 160,000 clones, roughly 80% of which are singletons, and less than 2% rests with the top ten. Material for sequencing was PBMCs. The source of these receptors is a man aged 18 to 30 in good health and CMV-seronegative.

The chain is built from TRBV2 and TRBJ2-7; D might be TRBD1 (6 bases). This CDR3 is built from 14 residues. Germline V gives CDR1 SNHLY, CDR2 FYNNEI. Deletions cut 4 bases from V and 0 bases from J, with 10 bases between. The CDR3 region is CASSATGSSYEQYF. The CDR3 region has the DNA TGTGCCAGCAGTGCCACAGGGAGCTCCTACGAGCAGTACTTC.

V is TRBV5-4 and J is TRBJ2-1; 9 positions agree with TRBD1. CDR3 length: 15 residues. Germline CDR1 is SGHNT and CDR2 is YYREEE (reference sequence). Trimming at V came to 3 bases and at J to 5 bases, leaving 6 bases not matched to a gene. The CDR3 region has the DNA TGTGCCAGCAGCTCCCCCGGACAGGGGAACAATGAGCAGTTCTTC. This gives the protein CASSSPGQGNNEQFF.

The chain carries TRBV18 and TRBJ1-5; D perhaps matches TRBD1 (5 bases). The germline V and J ends were trimmed by 6 bases and 2 bases, with 14 bases remaining between them. This CDR3 is built from 15 residues. Germline loops: CDR1 KGHSH, CDR2 LQKENI. CDR3 loop: CASSGGGEGNQPQHF. The CDR3 coding sequence is TGTGCCAGCTCCGGCGGGGGGGAGGGCAATCAGCCCCAGCATTTT.

This clone was seen only a few times. The J gene is TRBJ2-7, the V gene TRBV13, with D unclear. V was shortened by 5 bases and J by 7 bases, with 18 bases between the two germline ends. Germline V lookup: CDR1 PRHDT, CDR2 FYEKMQ (reference sequence). The CDR3 contains 14 residues. The CDR3 is CASSPPRSSREQYF. CDR3 coding DNA: TGTGCCAGCAGCCCACCCCGGAGTTCCCGGGAGCAGTACTTC.

Only one count was recorded for this clone. The V gene is TRBV28, the J gene TRBJ2-6; TRBD1 aligns across 10 bases. The germline CDR1 and CDR2 sequences are MDHEN and SYDVKM. J gave up 2 bases and V 6 bases, and 1 base lay outside the gene matches. The CDR3 sequence is 15 residues long. The CDR3 DNA reads as TGTGCCAGCAGGGGACAGGGGACTGGGGCCAACGTCCTGACTTTC. Protein: CASRGQGTGANVLTF.

J is TRBJ1-4 and V is TRBV7-3, with D tentatively TRBD1 (5 bases). Germline loops: CDR1 SGHTA, CDR2 FQGTGA. Trimming removed 5 bases at V and 1 base at J, with 11 bases between. The CDR3 contains 15 residues. CDR3 loop: CASSPSGLTNEKLFF. Here the CDR3 DNA reads TGTGCCAGCAGCCCTTCAGGGCTAACTAATGAAAAACTGTTTTTT. The variable domain in full, with the rest retrieved from reference TRBV7-3 and TRBJ1-4, is GAGVSQTPSNKVTEKGKYVELRCDPISGHTALYWYRQSLGQGPEFLIYFQGTGAADDSGLPNDRFFAVRPEGSVSTLKIQRTERGDSAVYLCASSPSGLTNEKLFFGSGTQLSVL.

This chain joins TRBV9 and TRBJ2-1; D perhaps matches TRBD1 (7 bases). CDR3 length: 15 residues. Germline CDR1 and CDR2: SGDLS and YYNGEE. V was trimmed by 4 bases and J by 8 bases, leaving 19 bases between them. CDR3 amino acids: CASSPSRGAIYEQFF. The CDR3 bases are TGTGCCAGCAGCCCCTCCAGGGGGGCCATTTATGAGCAGTTCTTC.

This chain joins TRBV9 and TRBJ2-1, with TRBD2 identical over 9 bases. The CDR3 runs to 15 residues. Germline-derived CDR1 and CDR2 are SGDLS and YYNGEE. J lost 3 bases, V lost 2 bases, and 3 bases had no gene match. As DNA, the CDR3 is TGTGCCAGCAGCGTCGGACTAGCGAGCTACAATGAGCAGTTCTTC. It yields the protein CASSVGLASYNEQFF.

The CDR3 coding sequence is TGCGCCAGCAGCCAGACAGGGGGTAATGAAAAACTGTTTTTT. It yields the protein CASSQTGGNEKLFF. J is TRBJ1-4 and V is TRBV4-1; 9 nucleotides match TRBD1. J lost 4 bases, V lost 3 bases, and 0 bases had no gene match. Germline-derived CDR1 and CDR2 are MGHRA and YSYEKL. The CDR3 spans 14 residues.

The rearrangement uses TRBV7-8 and TRBJ2-1, with TRBD2 matching over 8 bases. CDR1 is SGHVS and CDR2 is FQNEAQ in the germline V gene. The CDR3 consists of 16 residues. V trimming: 5 bases; J trimming: 3 bases; junction bases outside the gene matches: 9. The CDR3 region is CASSPGGRGNYNEQFF. The CDR3 region has the DNA TGTGCCAGCAGCCCGGGAGGGCGGGGCAACTACAATGAGCAGTTCTTC.

The chain carries TRBV7-9 and TRBJ2-7, with 11 nucleotides matching TRBD2. The germline CDR1 and CDR2 sequences are SEHNR and FQNEAQ (reference sequence). The CDR3 is 17 residues long. V lost 5 bases and J lost 3; bases outside the gene matches: 12. CDR3 sequence (DNA): TGTGCCAGCAGCCCCCCCGGGGGGCTAGCGGGAGGCTACGAGCAGTACTTC. Translation: CASSPPGGLAGGYEQYF.

V gene TRBV4-1 combines with J gene TRBJ2-3; TRBD2 might be the D (5 bases). Germline CDR1 and CDR2: MGHRA and YSYEKL. Trimming took off 4 bases at V and 6 bases at J, with 17 bases between the two ends. This CDR3 has 15 residues. In nucleotides, the CDR3 is TGCGCCAGCAGCCGAGGGCGCCTAGGGTCGGATACGCAGTATTTT. Translation gives CASSRGRLGSDTQYF.

In regard to this clone: One junction end does not reproduce the germline sequence, and a read error may be involved. The chain is built from TRBV7-9 and TRBJ1-6, with a tentative D call TRBD1 (5 bases). This CDR3 has 17 residues. Germline CDR1 reads SEHNR; CDR2 reads FQNEAQ (reference sequence). The CDR3 spells CSSSFPGGRGCCSPLHF. The CDR3 coding sequence is TGTTCCAGCAGCTTCCCCGGGGGGAGGGGATGTTGTTCACCCCTCCACTTT.

The chain is built from TRBV27 and TRBJ2-2, with D possibly being TRBD2 (5 bases). Germline V gene lookup returns CDR1 MNHEY and CDR2 SMNVEV (reference sequence). The V end lost 6 bases, the J end lost 1 base, and 9 bases lay between the germline ends. The CDR3 length is 14 residues. The CDR3 nucleotides are TGTGCCAGCAGCCTGCGGGTGAACACCGGGGAGCTGTTTTTT. It encodes CASSLRVNTGELFF.

This rearrangement joins TRBV4-3 to TRBJ1-4; D is ambiguous. CDR1 and CDR2 from the germline V gene are LGHNA and YSLEER. V was shortened by 0 bases and J by 0 bases, with 8 bases between the two germline ends. CDR3 length: 16 amino acids. The CDR3 loop reads CASSQDTVATNEKLFF. The CDR3 bases are TGCGCCAGCAGCCAAGATACGGTAGCAACTAATGAAAAACTGTTTTTT.

The table lists this clone with a few counts. This chain links TRBV4-1 with TRBJ2-7, with a possible D match to TRBD1 (6 bases). The germline gives CDR1 MGHRA, CDR2 YSYEKL. This CDR3 comprises 16 residues. The V end lost 5 bases, the J end lost 0 bases, and 17 bases lay between the germline ends. The CDR3 DNA sequence: TGCGCCAGCAGCTTTCACCGGGACATCGACTCCTACGAGCAGTACTTC. Its protein is CASSFHRDIDSYEQYF.

The chain combines TRBV5-1 with TRBJ1-1, with 7 bases identical to TRBD1. V gave up 4 bases and J gave up 4 bases; unmatched junction bases: 13. Per germline, CDR1 SGHRS and CDR2 YFSETQ. The CDR3 is made up of 16 amino acids. The CDR3 DNA is TGCGCCAGCAGCACGGCTAACAGGGGAAGTGGCACTGAAGCTTTCTTT. Protein sequence: CASSTANRGSGTEAFF. The full variable domain, in which reference TRBV5-1 and TRBJ1-1 provide the parts outside the CDR3, is KAGVTQTPRYLIKTRGQQVTLSCSPISGHRSVSWYQQTPGQGLQFLFEYFSETQRNKGNFPGRFSGRQFSNSRSEMNVSTLELGDSALYLCASSTANRGSGTEAFFGQGTRLTVV.

The V call is TRBV9, the J call TRBJ1-2; weak D call: TRBD1 (6 bases). The germline V and J ends were trimmed by 3 bases and 8 bases, with 20 bases remaining between them. This CDR3 comprises 15 residues. Germline values: CDR1 SGDLS, CDR2 YYNGEE. The CDR3 here is CASSAVRGRTGGYTF. The CDR3 DNA reads TGTGCCAGCAGCGCCGTCAGGGGACGCACTGGCGGCTACACCTTC.

The chain joins TRBV2 to TRBJ1-2; TRBD1 might be the D (6 bases). This CDR3 spans 14 amino acids. Germline V CDR1 and CDR2: SNHLY, FYNNEI. Trimming removed 5 bases at V and 2 bases at J, with 12 bases between. The CDR3 bases are TGTGCCAGCAGTATTCTGGACAGCAACTATGGCTACACCTTC. As protein: CASSILDSNYGYTF.

This chain links TRBV18 with TRBJ1-1; 9 nucleotides line up with TRBD1. The V segment lost 1 base and the J segment 0 bases; nucleotides outside the gene matches: 3. CDR1 KGHSH and CDR2 LQKENI come from the germline V gene. CDR3 length: 16 residues. The CDR3 DNA reads TGTGCCAGCTCACCACAGGGACAGGGTCTGAACACTGAAGCTTTCTTT. Translating it yields CASSPQGQGLNTEAFF.